This T cell receptor beta chain originates from a study of blood T cell repertoires in COVID-19. Turning to the study itself: COVID-19 samples, acute and convalescent, were from the United States, Italy and Spain. The cDNA or gDNA used as material had been derived from T cells, B-cell-depleted T cells, or PBMCs.

Methods used by the authors: Estimates of nucleated cell counts were drawn from the amplification of reference gene primers. Method: immunoSEQ multiplex PCR; TCRdb's copy keeps in-frame clones and lacks some. The DNA was the basis for D and trimming; V, J and clone size are from that table. Of about 220,000 clones in the sample, around 80% are singletons; the top ten hold 7.2%. This clone has a handful of counts. Trimming removed 10 bases from V and 1 base from J, with 10 bases in between. The CDR3 contains 12 residues. Germline assignment: CDR1 SNHLY and CDR2 FYNNEI. The chain employs TRBV2 and TRBJ1-1; D not resolved. Sequencing was performed on peripheral blood. The sequence derives from a woman between 70 and 85 years old with acute or convalescent COVID-19. In DNA form, the CDR3 reads TGTGCCACTTCCCGAGAGAACACTGAAGCTTTCTTT. Protein sequence: CATSRENTEAFF.